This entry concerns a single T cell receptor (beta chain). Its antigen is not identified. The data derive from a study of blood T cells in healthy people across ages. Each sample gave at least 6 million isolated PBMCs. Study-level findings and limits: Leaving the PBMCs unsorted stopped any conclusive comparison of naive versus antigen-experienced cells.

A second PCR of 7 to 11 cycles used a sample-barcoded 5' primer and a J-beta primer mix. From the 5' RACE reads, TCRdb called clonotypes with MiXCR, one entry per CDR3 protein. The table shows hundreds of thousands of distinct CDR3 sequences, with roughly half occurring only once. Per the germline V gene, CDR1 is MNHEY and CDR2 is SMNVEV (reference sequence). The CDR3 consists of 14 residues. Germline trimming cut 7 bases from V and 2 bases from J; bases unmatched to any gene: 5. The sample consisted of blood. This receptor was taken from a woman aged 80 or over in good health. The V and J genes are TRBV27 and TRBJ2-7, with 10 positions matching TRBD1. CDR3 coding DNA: TGTGCCAGCAACCGGGACAGGGGACCCTACGAGCAGTACTTC. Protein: CASNRDRGPYEQYF.